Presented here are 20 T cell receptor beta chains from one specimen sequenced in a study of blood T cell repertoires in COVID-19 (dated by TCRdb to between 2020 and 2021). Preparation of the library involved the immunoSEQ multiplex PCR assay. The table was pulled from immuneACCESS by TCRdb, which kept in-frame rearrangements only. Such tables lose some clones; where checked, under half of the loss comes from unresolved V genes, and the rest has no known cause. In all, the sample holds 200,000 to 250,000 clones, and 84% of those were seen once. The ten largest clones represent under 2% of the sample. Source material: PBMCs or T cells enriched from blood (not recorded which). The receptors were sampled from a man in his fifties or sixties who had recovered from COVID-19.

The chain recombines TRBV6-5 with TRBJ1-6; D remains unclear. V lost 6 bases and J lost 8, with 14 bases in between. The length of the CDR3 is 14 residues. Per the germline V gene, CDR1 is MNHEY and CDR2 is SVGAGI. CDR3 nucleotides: TGTGCCAGCAGACCCGCCGGGATTCATTCACCCCTCCACTTT. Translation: CASRPAGIHSPLHF.

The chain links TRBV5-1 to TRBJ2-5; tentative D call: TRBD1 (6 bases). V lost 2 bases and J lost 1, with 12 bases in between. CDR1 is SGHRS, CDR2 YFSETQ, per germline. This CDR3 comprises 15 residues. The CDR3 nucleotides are TGCGCCAGCAGCTTAATTGGGACACTCCAAGAGACCCAGTACTTC. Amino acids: CASSLIGTLQETQYF.

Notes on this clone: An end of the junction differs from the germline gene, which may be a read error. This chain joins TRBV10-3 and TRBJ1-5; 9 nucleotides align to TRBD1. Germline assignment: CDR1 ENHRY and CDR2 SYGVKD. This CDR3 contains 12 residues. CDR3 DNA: TGTGCCATCAGTGACTACGGGACAGGGAGGGATTTT. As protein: CAISDYGTGRDF.

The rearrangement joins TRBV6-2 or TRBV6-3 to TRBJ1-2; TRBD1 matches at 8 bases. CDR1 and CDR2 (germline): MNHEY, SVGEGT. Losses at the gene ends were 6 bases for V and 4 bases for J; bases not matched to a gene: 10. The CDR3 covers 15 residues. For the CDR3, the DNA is TGTGCCAGCAGCCCCGGACAGGGTGTCGGCTATGGCTACACCTTC. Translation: CASSPGQGVGYGYTF.

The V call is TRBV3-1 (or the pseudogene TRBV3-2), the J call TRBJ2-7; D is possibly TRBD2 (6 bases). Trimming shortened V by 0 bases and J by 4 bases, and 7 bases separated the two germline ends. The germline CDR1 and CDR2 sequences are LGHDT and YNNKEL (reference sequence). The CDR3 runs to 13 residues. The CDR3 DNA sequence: TGTGCCAGCAGCCAAGATAGCGGTTACGAGCAGTACTTC. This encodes CASSQDSGYEQYF.

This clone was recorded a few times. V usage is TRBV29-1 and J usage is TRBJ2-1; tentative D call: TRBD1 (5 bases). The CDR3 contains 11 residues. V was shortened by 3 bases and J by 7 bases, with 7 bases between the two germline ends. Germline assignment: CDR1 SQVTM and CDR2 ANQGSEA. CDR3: CSVDKGNEQFF. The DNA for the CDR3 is TGCAGCGTTGACAAGGGGAATGAGCAGTTCTTC.

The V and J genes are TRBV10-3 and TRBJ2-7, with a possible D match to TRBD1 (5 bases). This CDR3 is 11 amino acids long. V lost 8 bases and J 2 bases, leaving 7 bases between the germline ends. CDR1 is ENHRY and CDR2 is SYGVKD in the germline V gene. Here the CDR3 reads CAIGATYEQYF. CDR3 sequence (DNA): TGTGCCATCGGGGCGACCTACGAGCAGTACTTC.

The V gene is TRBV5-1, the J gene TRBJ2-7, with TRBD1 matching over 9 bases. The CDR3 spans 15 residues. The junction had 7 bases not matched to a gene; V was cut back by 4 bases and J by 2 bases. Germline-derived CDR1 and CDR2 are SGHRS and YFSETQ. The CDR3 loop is CASSPYRGPTYEQYF. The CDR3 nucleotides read TGCGCCAGCAGCCCATACAGGGGGCCCACCTACGAGCAGTACTTC.

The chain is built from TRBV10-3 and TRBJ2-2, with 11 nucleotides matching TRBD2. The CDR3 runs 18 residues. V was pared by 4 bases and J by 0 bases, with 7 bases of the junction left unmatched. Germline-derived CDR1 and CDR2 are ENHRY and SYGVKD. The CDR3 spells CAISVGLAGGSNTGELFF. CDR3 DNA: TGTGCCATCAGTGTGGGGCTAGCGGGGGGCTCGAACACCGGGGAGCTGTTTTTT.

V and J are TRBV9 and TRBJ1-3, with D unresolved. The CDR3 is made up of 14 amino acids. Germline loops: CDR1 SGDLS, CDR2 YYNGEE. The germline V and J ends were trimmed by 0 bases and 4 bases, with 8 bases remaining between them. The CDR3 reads CASSVEAGGNTIYF. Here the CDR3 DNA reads TGTGCCAGCAGCGTAGAGGCGGGAGGAAACACCATATATTTT.

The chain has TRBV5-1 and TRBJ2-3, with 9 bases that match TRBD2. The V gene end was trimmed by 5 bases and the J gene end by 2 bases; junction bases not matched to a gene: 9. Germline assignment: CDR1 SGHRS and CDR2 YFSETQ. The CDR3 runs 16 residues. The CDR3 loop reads CASRSDAGGYTDTQYF. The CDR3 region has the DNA TGCGCCAGCAGAAGCGATGCGGGGGGGTACACAGATACGCAGTATTTT.

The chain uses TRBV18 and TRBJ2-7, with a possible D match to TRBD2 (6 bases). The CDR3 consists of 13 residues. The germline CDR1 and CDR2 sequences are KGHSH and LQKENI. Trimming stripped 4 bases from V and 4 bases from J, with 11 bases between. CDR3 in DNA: TGTGCCAGCTCACTCGGGAGTTCATACGAGCAGTACTTC. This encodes CASSLGSSYEQYF.

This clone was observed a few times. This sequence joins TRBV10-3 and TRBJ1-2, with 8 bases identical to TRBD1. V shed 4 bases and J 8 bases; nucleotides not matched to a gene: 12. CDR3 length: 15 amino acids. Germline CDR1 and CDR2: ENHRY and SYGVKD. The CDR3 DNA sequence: TGTGCCATCAGTGTGGACAGGGCGCAAGCGGGGGGCTACACCTTC. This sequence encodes CAISVDRAQAGGYTF.

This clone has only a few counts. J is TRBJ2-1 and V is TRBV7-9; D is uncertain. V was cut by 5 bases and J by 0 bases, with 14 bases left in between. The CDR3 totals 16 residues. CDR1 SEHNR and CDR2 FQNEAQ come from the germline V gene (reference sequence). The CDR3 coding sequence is TGTGCCAGCAGCGGCACAACTGCTAGCTCCTACAATGAGCAGTTCTTC. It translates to CASSGTTASSYNEQFF.

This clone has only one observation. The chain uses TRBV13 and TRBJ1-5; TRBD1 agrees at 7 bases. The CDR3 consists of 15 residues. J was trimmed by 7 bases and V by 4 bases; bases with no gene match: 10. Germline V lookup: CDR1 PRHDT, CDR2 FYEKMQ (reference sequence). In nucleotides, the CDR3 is TGTGCCAGCAGCTCGCCGACAGGGATCGGGCAGCCCCAGCATTTT. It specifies CASSSPTGIGQPQHF.

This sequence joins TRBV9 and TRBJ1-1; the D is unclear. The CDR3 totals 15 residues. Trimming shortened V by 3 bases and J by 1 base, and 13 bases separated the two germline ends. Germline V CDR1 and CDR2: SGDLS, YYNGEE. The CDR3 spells CASSGSGRGNTEAFF. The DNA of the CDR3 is TGTGCCAGCAGCGGATCCGGACGGGGGAACACTGAAGCTTTCTTT.

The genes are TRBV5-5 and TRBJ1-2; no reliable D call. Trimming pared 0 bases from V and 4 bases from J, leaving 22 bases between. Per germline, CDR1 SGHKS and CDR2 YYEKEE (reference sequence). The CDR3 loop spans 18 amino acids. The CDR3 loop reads CASSLDGSSPPGSYGYTF. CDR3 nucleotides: TGTGCCAGCAGCTTGGACGGATCCTCTCCCCCGGGGAGCTATGGCTACACCTTC.

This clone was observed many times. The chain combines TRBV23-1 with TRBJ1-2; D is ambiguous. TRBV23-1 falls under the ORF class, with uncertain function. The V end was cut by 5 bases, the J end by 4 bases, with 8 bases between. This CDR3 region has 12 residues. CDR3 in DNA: TGCGCCAGCAGTTCCCGGGGCTATGGCTACACCTTC. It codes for CASSSRGYGYTF.

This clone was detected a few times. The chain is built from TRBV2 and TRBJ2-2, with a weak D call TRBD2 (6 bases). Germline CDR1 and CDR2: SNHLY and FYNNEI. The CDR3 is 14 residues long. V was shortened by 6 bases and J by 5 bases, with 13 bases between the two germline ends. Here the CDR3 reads CASRDYRSTGELFF. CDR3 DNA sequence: TGTGCCAGCAGGGACTACAGGAGTACCGGGGAGCTGTTTTTT.

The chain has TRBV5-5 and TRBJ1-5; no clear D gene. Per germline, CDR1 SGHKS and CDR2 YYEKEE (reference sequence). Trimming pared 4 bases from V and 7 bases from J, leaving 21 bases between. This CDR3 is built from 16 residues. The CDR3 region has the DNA TGTGCCAGCAGCCCGGGGTCAGGTGGGGTTGGCCAGCCCCAGCATTTT. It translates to CASSPGSGGVGQPQHF.